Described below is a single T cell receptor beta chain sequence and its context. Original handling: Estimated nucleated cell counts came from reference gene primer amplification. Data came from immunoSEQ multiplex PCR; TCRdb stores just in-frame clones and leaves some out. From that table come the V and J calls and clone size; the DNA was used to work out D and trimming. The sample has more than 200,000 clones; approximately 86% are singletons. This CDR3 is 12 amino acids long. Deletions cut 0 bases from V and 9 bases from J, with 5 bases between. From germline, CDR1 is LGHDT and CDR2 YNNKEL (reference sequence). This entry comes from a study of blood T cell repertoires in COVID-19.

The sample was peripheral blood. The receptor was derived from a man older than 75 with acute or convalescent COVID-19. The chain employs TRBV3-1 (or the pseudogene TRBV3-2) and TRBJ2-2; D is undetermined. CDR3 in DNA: TGTGCCAGCAGCCAAGATACAAGGGAGCTGTTTTTT. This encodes CASSQDTRELFF.